Listed here are 21 T cell receptor beta chains from one sample, sequenced in a study of T cell responses to AZD1222 COVID-19 vaccine. Using immunoSEQ multiplex PCR, the repertoire was profiled, and TCRdb retains in-frame clones only, with some absent. The top ten clones hold roughly 7.4% of a sample with about 120,000 clones, about 88% of them seen once. This specimen consisted of peripheral blood, obtained on day 0 of AZD1222 vaccination. The receptors derive from an adult in good health.

The rearrangement joins TRBV28 to TRBJ2-3; D remains unclear. CDR3 length equals 11 residues. Per germline, CDR1 MDHEN and CDR2 SYDVKM. V was shortened by 3 bases and J by 6 bases, with 4 bases between the two germline ends. CDR3 loop: CASSLADTQYF. The CDR3 DNA reads as TGTGCCAGCAGTTTGGCGGATACGCAGTATTTT.

The chain uses TRBV7-9 and TRBJ2-7; D gene ambiguous. Germline values: CDR1 SEHNR, CDR2 FQNEAQ (reference sequence). The CDR3 is 15 amino acids. With 5 bases removed from V and 7 bases from J, the gap between germline ends came to 21 bases. The CDR3 DNA sequence: TGTGCCAGCAGCCTGGCGTCAGGTAGGGCTGGTGAGCAGTACTTC. It codes for CASSLASGRAGEQYF.

The V call is TRBV7-9, the J call TRBJ2-3; weak D call: TRBD2 (5 bases). From germline, CDR1 is SEHNR and CDR2 FQNEAQ (reference sequence). Trimming stripped 4 bases from V and 8 bases from J, with 10 bases between. The CDR3 sequence is 12 residues long. DNA of the CDR3: TGTGCCAGCAGCTCGAGGGAGAGTACGCAGTATTTT. It yields the protein CASSSRESTQYF.

This clone showed up just once. The chain uses TRBV20-1 and TRBJ2-3; 7 nucleotides match TRBD1. Germline CDR1 DFQATT, CDR2 SNEGSKA (reference sequence). Losses at the gene ends were 3 bases for V and 3 bases for J; bases not matched to a gene: 6. This CDR3 has 14 residues. CDR3 in DNA: TGCAGTGCTAGTTTGGGGACAGCAACAGATACGCAGTATTTT. Its translation: CSASLGTATDTQYF.

V usage is TRBV7-9 and J usage is TRBJ2-7; the D call may be TRBD1 or TRBD2 (5 bases each). This CDR3 is built from 13 residues. V lost 4 bases to trimming and J lost 3 bases, with 10 bases between them. Germline V lookup: CDR1 SEHNR, CDR2 FQNEAQ (reference sequence). The CDR3 reads CASSWGPDYEQYF. In DNA, the CDR3 is TGTGCCAGCAGCTGGGGACCTGACTACGAGCAGTACTTC.

The chain is built from TRBV5-4 and TRBJ1-5; D gene uncertain. Germline CDR1 SGHNT, CDR2 YYREEE (reference sequence). V lost 1 base, J lost 0 bases, and 8 bases lay in between. The CDR3 has 15 amino acids. The CDR3 loop is CASSLTPSSNQPQHF. CDR3 DNA sequence: TGTGCCAGCAGCTTGACGCCAAGTAGCAATCAGCCCCAGCATTTT.

This clone was counted a few times. The chain joins TRBV19 to TRBJ1-5, with no clear D. Germline CDR1 reads LNHDA; CDR2 reads SQIVND (reference sequence). The CDR3 sequence is 17 residues long. The germline V and J ends were trimmed by 7 bases and 0 bases, with 19 bases remaining between them. CDR3 coding DNA: TGTGCCAGTACTCCTATGGGAGCACAGTTTAGCAATCAGCCCCAGCATTTT. It encodes CASTPMGAQFSNQPQHF.

The gene calls are TRBV7-3 and TRBJ2-3; 7 bases are shared with TRBD1. V was pared by 5 bases and J by 4 bases, with 6 bases of the junction left unmatched. Looked up from germline, CDR1 is SGHTA and CDR2 is FQGTGA. The CDR3 extends over 14 amino acids. DNA of the CDR3: TGTGCCAGCAGCGAGACAGGGTCCCCAGATACGCAGTATTTT. Translated, it gives CASSETGSPDTQYF.

The rearrangement links TRBV28 to TRBJ1-2, with unresolved D. This CDR3 has 12 residues. The V gene lost 5 bases and the J gene lost 0 bases, with 4 bases spanning the gap. Germline CDR1 MDHEN, CDR2 SYDVKM. CDR3 sequence (DNA): TGTGCCAGCAGTGTAGCTAACTATGGCTACACCTTC. Amino acid sequence: CASSVANYGYTF.

This chain uses TRBV2 with TRBJ2-1, with 10 bases matching TRBD1. Germline assignment: CDR1 SNHLY and CDR2 FYNNEI. After removal of 6 bases from V and 1 base from J, the junction contained 3 bases not matched to a gene. The CDR3 is 15 residues long. The CDR3 spells CASRGDRGSYNEQFF. The CDR3 DNA is TGTGCCAGCAGGGGGGACAGGGGATCCTACAATGAGCAGTTCTTC. The full variable domain, with the rest looked up from reference TRBV2 and TRBJ2-1, is EPEVTQTPSHQVTQMGQEVILRCVPISNHLYFYWYRQILGQKVEFLVSFYNNEISEKSEIFDDQFSVERPDGSNFTLKIRSTKLEDSAMYFCASRGDRGSYNEQFFGPGTRLTVL.

V and J are TRBV28 and TRBJ2-1; D gene unclear. The germline CDR1 and CDR2 sequences are MDHEN and SYDVKM. The V gene lost 2 bases and the J gene lost 5 bases, with 10 bases spanning the gap. The CDR3 loop spans 14 amino acids. This CDR3 reads CASSLTAYNNEQFF. Written as DNA, the CDR3 is TGTGCCAGCAGTTTAACAGCTTATAACAATGAGCAGTTCTTC.

The rearrangement joins TRBV25-1 to TRBJ1-4; D is undetermined. This CDR3 is built from 15 residues. CDR1 MGHDK and CDR2 SYGVNS come from the germline V gene. Trimming left V 3 bases short and J 0 bases short, with 8 bases between. The CDR3 nucleotides are TGTGCCAGCAGTGACCCACTGGCAACTAATGAAAAACTGTTTTTT. It codes for CASSDPLATNEKLFF.

The chain carries TRBV28 and TRBJ2-1, with D possibly being TRBD1 (5 bases). This CDR3 is built from 15 residues. Germline V lookup: CDR1 MDHEN, CDR2 SYDVKM. The ends were cut back, 5 bases at V and 1 base at J, with 12 bases in the middle. CDR3 coding DNA: TGTGCCAGCAGTCCGCAGGGTGGGTCCTACAATGAGCAGTTCTTC. This sequence encodes CASSPQGGSYNEQFF.

This sequence joins TRBV5-1 and TRBJ2-1, with D tentatively TRBD1 (5 bases). The CDR3 is 16 residues long. V was pared by 0 bases and J by 3 bases, with 13 bases between. From germline, CDR1 is SGHRS and CDR2 YFSETQ. CDR3 amino acids: CASSLALQVHYNEQFF. CDR3 nucleotide sequence: TGCGCCAGCAGCTTGGCTTTACAGGTTCACTACAATGAGCAGTTCTTC.

The rearrangement links TRBV13 to TRBJ1-1; D remains unclear. The germline gives CDR1 PRHDT, CDR2 FYEKMQ (reference sequence). This CDR3 region has 16 residues. V was shortened by 4 bases and J by 0 bases, with 15 bases between the two germline ends. The CDR3 region has the DNA TGTGCCAGCAGCTCTACCGAGAGGGCCGTGAACACTGAAGCTTTCTTT. Protein product: CASSSTERAVNTEAFF.

The V call is TRBV2, the J call TRBJ1-2, with D uncertain. Germline values: CDR1 SNHLY, CDR2 FYNNEI. This CDR3 comprises 11 residues. V gave up 4 bases and J gave up 4 bases, with 4 bases separating them. CDR3 residues: CASSAAYGYTF. The CDR3, as DNA: TGTGCCAGCAGTGCTGCCTATGGCTACACCTTC.

The chain employs TRBV30 and TRBJ1-1; the match to TRBD1 covers 7 bases. Germline V gene data show CDR1 as GTSNPN and CDR2 as SVGIG (reference sequence). The J segment lost 4 bases and the V segment lost 5 bases, leaving 13 bases of the junction unmatched. This CDR3 has 15 amino acids. As DNA, the CDR3 is TGTGCCTGGGGCCGGAGGGGGCTGGTGGGCACTGAAGCTTTCTTT. This sequence encodes CAWGRRGLVGTEAFF.

The chain carries TRBV14 and TRBJ1-3, with D tentatively TRBD1 (5 bases). V shed 7 bases and J shed 7 bases, with 11 bases lying between them. Looked up from germline, CDR1 is SGHDN and CDR2 is FVKESK. This CDR3 is 12 amino acids long. CDR3 DNA sequence: TGTGCCAGCAAGGGAGGGGCTAACACCATATATTTT. It codes for CASKGGANTIYF. The full variable domain, completed using reference TRBV14 and TRBJ1-3, is EAGVTQFPSHSVIEKGQTVTLRCDPISGHDNLYWYRRVMGKEIKFLLHFVKESKQDESGMPNNRFLAERTGGTYSTLKVQPAELEDSGVYFCASKGGANTIYFGEGSWLTVV.

This chain uses TRBV7-9 with TRBJ1-5, with no clear D. The CDR3 contains 13 residues. Trimming took off 5 bases at V and 9 bases at J, with 14 bases between the two ends. Looked up from germline, CDR1 is SEHNR and CDR2 is FQNEAQ (reference sequence). In DNA form, the CDR3 reads TGTGCCAGCAGCCTTCACTCGCCTGGGCCCCAGCATTTT. Amino acid sequence: CASSLHSPGPQHF.

This rearrangement joins TRBV6-5 to TRBJ1-4; no definite D call. CDR3 length: 13 amino acids. Germline CDR1 and CDR2: MNHEY and SVGAGI. Trimming removed 9 bases from V and 0 bases from J, with 8 bases in between. CDR3 bases: TGTGCCAGTCGGGAGGCAACTAATGAAAAACTGTTTTTT. Protein sequence: CASREATNEKLFF.

The chain uses TRBV24-1 and TRBJ2-5, with 9 bases aligning to TRBD1. Germline V gene data show CDR1 as KGHDR and CDR2 as SFDVKD. The CDR3 contains 16 residues. Unmatched junction bases numbered 6, after V lost 4 bases and J lost 1 base. The CDR3 is CATSEGGQGIQETQYF. Here the CDR3 DNA reads TGTGCCACCAGTGAAGGGGGACAGGGTATCCAAGAGACCCAGTACTTC.